This T cell receptor (beta chain) was observed in a study of identical twins. One entry per CDR3 protein results from TCRdb running MiXCR on the 5' RACE reads. The sample records about 890,000 distinct CDR3 sequences, 9% to 15% being singletons. A word on this clonotype: The antigen is unknown.

Trimming took off 6 bases at V and 5 bases at J, with 14 bases between the two ends. The CDR3 runs 13 residues. Whole-study results and caveats: For monozygotic twins, models underestimated out-of-frame TCR alpha sharing. The more abundant beta clonotypes in cord blood had fewer insertions, and memory repertoires did not show this.

These data were also filed under a second study, of yellow fever vaccine responses in identical twins.

The source is a woman younger than 35 in good health. The source material was PBMCs. This chain uses TRBV12-3 or TRBV12-4 with TRBJ2-7, with D perhaps matching TRBD1 (6 bases). The CDR3 is CASRPTGYHEQYF. CDR3 coding DNA: TGTGCCAGCAGACCTACAGGGTACCACGAGCAGTACTTC.